Listed below are T cell receptor beta chains from one sample, sequenced in a study of OX40 agonist ivuxolimab in advanced cancers. The protocol was immunoSEQ multiplex PCR, while the TCRdb copy is restricted to in-frame clones and leaves out a portion. The sample consists of about 40,000 clones, about nine tenths of them appearing once. The source was CD4+ or CD8+ T cells sorted from blood, collected in a trial of the OX40 agonist ivuxolimab. All receptors come from an adult with an advanced solid tumor such as melanoma, head and neck, liver or kidney cancer. Both conserved end residues are part of each CDR3. A D gene is named only where the DNA matches it firmly. Clone size is shown for a subset of rows, as once, few, many or a class of expanded clone.

D gene | clone size | J gene | V gene | CDR3 protein | CDR3 DNA
TRBD1 | few | TRBJ1-1 | TRBV4-1 | CASSLRDRNTEAFF | TGCGCCAGCAGCCTTCGGGACAGGAACACTGAAGCTTTCTTT
- | - | TRBJ1-6 | TRBV5-6 | CASSLSIGNPHF | TGTGCCAGCAGCTTATCTATCGGGAACCCCCACTTT
- | few | TRBJ1-1 | TRBV5-1 | CASSPKTNTEAFF | TGCGCCAGCAGCCCGAAGACAAACACTGAAGCTTTCTTT
- | - | TRBJ2-7 | TRBV28 | CASSLILPPYEQYF | TGTGCCAGCAGTTTAATACTTCCCCCCTACGAGCAGTACTTC
TRBD1 | - | TRBJ2-1 | TRBV6-1 | CASSTGTGLYNEQFF | TGTGCCAGTTCCACCGGGACAGGTCTCTACAATGAGCAGTTCTTC
TRBD2 | once | TRBJ2-7 | TRBV28 | CASSSSGTIEQYF | TGTGCCAGCAGTTCTTCCGGGACTATAGAGCAGTACTTC
- | few | TRBJ1-2 | TRBV30 | CAWSVDGWGYTF | TGTGCCTGGAGTGTAGATGGGTGGGGCTACACCTTC
- | - | TRBJ2-1 | TRBV6-6 | CASRKGFLDEQFF | TGTGCCAGCCGGAAGGGCTTTCTCGATGAGCAGTTCTTC
TRBD2 | - | TRBJ2-5 | TRBV28 | CASSSPGLDPQETQYF | TGTGCCAGCAGTTCGCCCGGACTAGACCCCCAAGAGACCCAGTACTTC
TRBD2 | - | TRBJ2-1 | TRBV7-3 | CASSLDLAGYNEQFF | TGTGCCAGCAGCTTAGACCTAGCGGGTTACAATGAGCAGTTCTTC
TRBD2 | - | TRBJ2-7 | TRBV5-1 | CASSLVGFSGRNPYEQYF | TGCGCCAGCAGCTTGGTTGGTTTTAGCGGGAGGAACCCCTACGAGCAGTACTTC
- | - | TRBJ2-3 | TRBV2 | CASDDRTSGTDTQYF | TGTGCCAGCGATGATCGGACCTCTGGCACAGATACGCAGTATTTT
- | few | TRBJ2-1 | TRBV11-2 | CASSLDGAQVNEQFF | TGTGCCAGCAGCTTAGACGGGGCCCAAGTGAATGAGCAGTTCTTC
- | - | TRBJ1-4 | TRBV27 | CASSSGGGYSEKLFF | TGTGCCAGCAGTAGCGGAGGGGGTTATAGTGAAAAACTGTTTTTT
TRBD1 | - | TRBJ2-7 | TRBV7-7 | CASSLEGGQGAKYEQYF | TGTGCTAGCAGCTTAGAGGGGGGACAGGGGGCTAAGTACGAGCAGTACTTC
TRBD2 | - | TRBJ2-7 | TRBV27 | CASSFITSGRDVGLYEQYF | TGTGCCAGCAGTTTCATCACTAGCGGGAGGGACGTCGGGCTCTACGAGCAGTACTTC
TRBD1 | - | TRBJ2-3 | TRBV6-4 | CASSPQGETDADTQYF | TGTGCCAGCAGTCCCCAGGGGGAGACGGATGCAGATACGCAGTATTTT
- | - | TRBJ2-7 | TRBV11-2 | CASSPSGEQYF | TGTGCCAGCAGCCCCTCCGGCGAGCAGTACTTC
- | - | TRBJ2-7 | TRBV28 | CASSLGTGPYEQYF | TGTGCCAGCAGTTTAGGCACAGGACCCTACGAGCAGTACTTC
- | - | TRBJ2-7 | TRBV6-5 | CASSYGTPSDEQYF | TGTGCCAGCAGTTACGGGACACCATCCGACGAGCAGTACTTC
TRBD1 | - | TRBJ1-4 | TRBV5-1 | CASRPLTGATNEKLFF | TGCGCCAGCAGGCCCTTAACAGGGGCGACGAATGAAAAACTGTTTTTT
TRBD2 | - | TRBJ2-3 | TRBV9 | CASSVVEAGGTDTQYF | TGTGCCAGCAGCGTAGTCGAAGCGGGGGGCACAGATACGCAGTATTTT
TRBD1 | few | TRBJ2-1 | TRBV6-5 | CASRIGTGGNEQFF | TGTGCCAGCAGAATCGGGACAGGGGGCAATGAGCAGTTCTTC
TRBD2 | - | TRBJ2-7 | TRBV27 | CASAVSPGLAGNEQYF | TGTGCCAGCGCCGTTAGTCCGGGACTAGCGGGTAACGAGCAGTACTTC
- | - | TRBJ2-6 | TRBV28 | CASSFELSGANVLTF | TGTGCCAGCAGTTTCGAGCTCTCTGGGGCCAACGTCCTGACTTTC
- | - | TRBJ2-1 | TRBV27 | CASSRTDSYNEQFF | TGTGCCAGCAGTCGGACCGATTCCTACAATGAGCAGTTCTTC
- | - | TRBJ1-5 | TRBV28 | CAAAGYSSNQPQHF | TGTGCCGCCGCCGGGTACTCTAGCAATCAGCCCCAGCATTTT
TRBD1 | - | TRBJ2-6 | TRBV9 | CASSFGTGLSGANVLTF | TGTGCCAGCAGCTTCGGGACAGGCCTCTCTGGGGCCAACGTCCTGACTTTC
- | - | TRBJ2-1 | TRBV5-1 | CASSLAATVYNEQFF | TGCGCCAGCAGCTTGGCCGCGACGGTTTACAATGAGCAGTTCTTC
- | - | TRBJ1-1 | TRBV5-1 | CASSLGNEAFF | TGCGCCAGCAGCTTGGGGAATGAAGCTTTCTTT
- | once | TRBJ2-7 | TRBV11-2 | CASSHTGREQYF | TGTGCCAGCAGCCACACCGGGCGCGAGCAGTACTTC
TRBD1 | - | TRBJ2-7 | TRBV9 | CASSVVGTEEAYEQYF | TGTGCCAGCAGCGTAGTAGGGACAGAGGAAGCCTACGAGCAGTACTTC
- | - | TRBJ2-1 | TRBV5-1 | CASSFGPRIDNNEQFF | TGCGCCAGCAGCTTCGGTCCTAGGATAGATAATAATGAGCAGTTCTTC
- | - | TRBJ2-5 | TRBV28 | CASSPSEIQETQYF | TGTGCCAGCAGTCCCTCGGAGATCCAAGAGACCCAGTACTTC
- | - | TRBJ2-6 | TRBV6-1 | CASSEALSSGANVLTF | TGTGCCAGCAGTGAAGCTCTTAGCTCTGGGGCCAACGTCCTGACTTTC
TRBD2 | - | TRBJ2-2 | TRBV29-1 | CSVEDRGGRANTGELFF | TGCAGCGTTGAAGATCGGGGCGGGAGGGCCAACACCGGGGAGCTGTTTTTT
TRBD1 | - | TRBJ1-3 | TRBV7-2 | CASSSDADRSGNTIYF | TGTGCCAGCAGCTCGGATGCGGACAGGTCTGGAAACACCATATATTTT
- | - | TRBJ2-5 | TRBV27 | CASSLSAGEIQETQYF | TGTGCCAGCAGTTTATCGGCAGGGGAAATACAAGAGACCCAGTACTTC
- | - | TRBJ2-7 | TRBV19 | CASSIFVFSYEQYF | TGTGCCAGTAGTATATTTGTCTTCTCCTACGAGCAGTACTTC
- | - | TRBJ2-7 | TRBV5-6 | CASSTGRSSAQYF | TGTGCCAGCAGTACTGGACGGAGTTCGGCGCAGTACTTC
- | - | TRBJ2-7 | TRBV4-1 | CASSQGYSYEQYF | TGCGCCAGCAGCCAAGGGTACTCCTACGAGCAGTACTTC
TRBD1 | - | TRBJ2-5 | TRBV7-8 | CASSPRQGTKTQYF | TGTGCCAGCAGCCCCCGACAGGGGACGAAGACCCAGTACTTC
TRBD1 | - | TRBJ1-1 | TRBV10-3 | CAIRTTGGDPEAFF | TGTGCCATCAGAACGACAGGGGGCGATCCTGAAGCTTTCTTT
TRBD2 | - | TRBJ2-7 | TRBV28 | CASSFFSGMYEQYF | TGTGCCAGCAGTTTTTTTAGCGGGATGTACGAGCAGTACTTC
- | - | TRBJ1-1 | TRBV6-1 | CASSAGTENTEAFF | TGTGCCAGCAGTGCGGGGACGGAGAACACTGAAGCTTTCTTT
- | - | TRBJ2-7 | TRBV6-1 | CASSEREFYEQYF | TGTGCCAGCAGTGAACGGGAGTTCTACGAGCAGTACTTC
TRBD2 | - | TRBJ2-3 | TRBV15 | CATSRVLAGSGMGTDTQYF | TGTGCCACCAGCAGAGTACTAGCGGGTAGCGGGATGGGCACAGATACGCAGTATTTT
- | - | TRBJ2-1 | TRBV11-3 | CASSLDVSTYNEQFF | TGTGCCAGCAGCTTAGACGTGTCAACCTACAATGAGCAGTTCTTC
- | - | TRBJ1-1 | TRBV29-1 | CSAVRGGLGTEAFF | TGCAGCGCCGTCCGAGGGGGATTAGGGACTGAAGCTTTCTTT
- | - | TRBJ2-3 | TRBV5-1 | CASSIPETEPTDTQYF | TGCGCCAGCAGCATACCTGAGACAGAACCCACAGATACGCAGTATTTT
TRBD2 | - | TRBJ2-3 | TRBV6-1 | CASSAVISSGRTFSTDTQYF | TGTGCCAGCAGTGCCGTAATTTCTAGCGGGAGGACGTTTAGCACAGATACGCAGTATTTT
TRBD2 | - | TRBJ2-7 | TRBV28 | CASSILSSGRAPNEQYF | TGTGCCAGCAGTATTTTGTCTAGCGGGAGGGCCCCCAACGAGCAGTACTTC
- | once | TRBJ2-1 | TRBV4-1 | CASSQDVSHNEQFF | TGCGCCAGCAGCCAAGATGTCTCCCACAATGAGCAGTTCTTC